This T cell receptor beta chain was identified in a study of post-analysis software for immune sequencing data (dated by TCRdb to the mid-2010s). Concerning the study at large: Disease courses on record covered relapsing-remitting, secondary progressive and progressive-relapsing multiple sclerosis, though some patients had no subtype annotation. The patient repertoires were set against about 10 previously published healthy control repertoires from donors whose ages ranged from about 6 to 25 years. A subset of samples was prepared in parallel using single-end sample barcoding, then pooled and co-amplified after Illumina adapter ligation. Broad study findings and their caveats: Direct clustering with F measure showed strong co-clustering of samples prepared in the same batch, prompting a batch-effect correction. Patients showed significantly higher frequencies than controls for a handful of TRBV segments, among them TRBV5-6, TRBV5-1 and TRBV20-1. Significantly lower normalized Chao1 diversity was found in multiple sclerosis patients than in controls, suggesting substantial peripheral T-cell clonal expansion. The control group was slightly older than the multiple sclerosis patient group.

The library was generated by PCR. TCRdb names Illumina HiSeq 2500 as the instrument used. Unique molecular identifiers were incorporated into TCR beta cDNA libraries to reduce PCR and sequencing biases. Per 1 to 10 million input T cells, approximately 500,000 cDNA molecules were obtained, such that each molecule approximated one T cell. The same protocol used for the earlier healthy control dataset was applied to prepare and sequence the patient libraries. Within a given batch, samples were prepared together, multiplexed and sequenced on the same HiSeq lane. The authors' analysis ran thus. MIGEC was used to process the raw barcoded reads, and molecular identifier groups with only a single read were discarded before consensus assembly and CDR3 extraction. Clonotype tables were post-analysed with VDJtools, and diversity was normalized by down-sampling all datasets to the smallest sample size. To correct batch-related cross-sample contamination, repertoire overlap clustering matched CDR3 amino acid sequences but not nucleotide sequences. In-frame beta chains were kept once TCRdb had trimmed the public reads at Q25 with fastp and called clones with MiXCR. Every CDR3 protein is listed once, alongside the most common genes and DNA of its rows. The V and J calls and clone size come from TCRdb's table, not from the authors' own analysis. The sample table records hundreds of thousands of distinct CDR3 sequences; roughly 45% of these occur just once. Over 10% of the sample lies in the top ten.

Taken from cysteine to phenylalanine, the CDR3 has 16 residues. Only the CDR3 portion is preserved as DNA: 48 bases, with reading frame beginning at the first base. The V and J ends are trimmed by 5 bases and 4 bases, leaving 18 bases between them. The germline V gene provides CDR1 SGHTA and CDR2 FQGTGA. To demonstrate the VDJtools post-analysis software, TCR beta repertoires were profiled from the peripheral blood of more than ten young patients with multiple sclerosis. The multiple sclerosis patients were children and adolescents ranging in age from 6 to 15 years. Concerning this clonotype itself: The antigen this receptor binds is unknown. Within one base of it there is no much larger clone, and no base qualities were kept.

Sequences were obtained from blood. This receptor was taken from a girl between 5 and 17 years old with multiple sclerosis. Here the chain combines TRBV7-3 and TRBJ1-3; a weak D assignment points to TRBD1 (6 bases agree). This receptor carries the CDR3 CASSPPLTGKGNTIYF. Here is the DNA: TGTGCCAGCAGCCCACCATTAACAGGGAAAGGAAACACCATATATTTT.